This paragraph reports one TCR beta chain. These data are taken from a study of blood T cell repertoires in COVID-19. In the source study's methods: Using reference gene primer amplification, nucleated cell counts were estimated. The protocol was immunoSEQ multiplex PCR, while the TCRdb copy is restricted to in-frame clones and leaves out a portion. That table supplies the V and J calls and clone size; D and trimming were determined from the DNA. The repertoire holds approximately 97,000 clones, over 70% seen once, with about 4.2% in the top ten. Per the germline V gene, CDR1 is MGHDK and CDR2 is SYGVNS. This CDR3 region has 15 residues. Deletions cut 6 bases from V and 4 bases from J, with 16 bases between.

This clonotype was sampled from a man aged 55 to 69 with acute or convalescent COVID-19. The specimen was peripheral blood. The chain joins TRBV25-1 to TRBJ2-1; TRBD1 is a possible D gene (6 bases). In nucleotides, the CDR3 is TGTGCCAGCAGCCCAAGGGCAGGGGTTTACAATGAGCAGTTCTTC. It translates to CASSPRAGVYNEQFF. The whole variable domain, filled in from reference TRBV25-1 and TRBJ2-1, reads EADIYQTPRYLVIGTGKKITLECSQTMGHDKMYWYQQDPGMELHLIHYSYGVNSTEKGDLSSESTVSRIRTEHFPLTLESARPSHTSQYLCASSPRAGVYNEQFFGPGTRLTVL.